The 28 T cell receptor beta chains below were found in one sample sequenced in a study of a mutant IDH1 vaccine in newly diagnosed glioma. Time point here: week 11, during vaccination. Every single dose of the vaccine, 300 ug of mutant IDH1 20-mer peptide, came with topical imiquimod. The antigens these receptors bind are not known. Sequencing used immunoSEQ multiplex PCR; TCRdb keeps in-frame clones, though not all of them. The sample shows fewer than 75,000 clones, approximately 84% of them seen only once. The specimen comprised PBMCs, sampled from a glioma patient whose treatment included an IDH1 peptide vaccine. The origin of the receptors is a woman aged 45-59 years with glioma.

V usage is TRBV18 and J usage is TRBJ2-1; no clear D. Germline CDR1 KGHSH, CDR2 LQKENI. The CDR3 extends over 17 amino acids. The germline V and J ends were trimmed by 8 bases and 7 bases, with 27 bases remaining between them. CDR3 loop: CASTTRPFVTTKNEQFF. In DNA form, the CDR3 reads TGTGCCAGCACGACCAGGCCCTTTGTAACTACAAAGAATGAGCAGTTCTTC.

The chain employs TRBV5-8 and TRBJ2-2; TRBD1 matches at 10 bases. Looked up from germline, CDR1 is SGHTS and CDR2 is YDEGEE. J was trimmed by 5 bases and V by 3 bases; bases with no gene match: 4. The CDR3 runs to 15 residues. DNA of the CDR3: TGTGCCAGCAGCTCCCGGGACAGGGGAACCGGGGAGCTGTTTTTT. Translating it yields CASSSRDRGTGELFF.

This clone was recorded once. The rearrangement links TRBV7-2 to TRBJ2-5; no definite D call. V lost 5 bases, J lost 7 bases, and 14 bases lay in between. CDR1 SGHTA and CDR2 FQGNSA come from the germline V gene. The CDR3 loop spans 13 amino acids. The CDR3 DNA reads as TGTGCCAGCAGCATTACCCCGCTGGGGACCCAGTACTTC. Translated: CASSITPLGTQYF.

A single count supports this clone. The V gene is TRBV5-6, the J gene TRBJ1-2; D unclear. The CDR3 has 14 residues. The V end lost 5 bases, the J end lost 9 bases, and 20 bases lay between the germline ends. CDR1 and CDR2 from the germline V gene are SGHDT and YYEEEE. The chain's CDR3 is CASRGMRLEHSYTF. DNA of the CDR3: TGTGCCAGCAGGGGAATGAGGCTCGAGCATAGCTACACCTTC.

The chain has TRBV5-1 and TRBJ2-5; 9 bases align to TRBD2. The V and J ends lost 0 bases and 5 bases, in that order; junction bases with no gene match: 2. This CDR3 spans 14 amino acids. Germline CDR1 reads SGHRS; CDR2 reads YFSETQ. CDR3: CASSLASGVETQYF. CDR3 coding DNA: TGCGCCAGCAGCTTGGCTAGCGGGGTTGAGACCCAGTACTTC.

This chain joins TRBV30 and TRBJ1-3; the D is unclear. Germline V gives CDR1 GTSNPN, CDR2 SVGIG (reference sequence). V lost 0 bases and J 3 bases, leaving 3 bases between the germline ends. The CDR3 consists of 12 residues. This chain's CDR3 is CAWSVGGNTIYF. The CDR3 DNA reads TGTGCCTGGAGTGTAGGTGGAAACACCATATATTTT.

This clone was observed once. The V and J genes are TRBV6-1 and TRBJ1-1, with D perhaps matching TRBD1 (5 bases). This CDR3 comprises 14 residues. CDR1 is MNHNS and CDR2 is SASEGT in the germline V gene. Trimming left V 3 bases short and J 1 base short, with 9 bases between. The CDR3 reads CASSEGRANTEAFF. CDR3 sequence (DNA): TGTGCCAGCAGTGAGGGCAGGGCGAACACTGAAGCTTTCTTT.

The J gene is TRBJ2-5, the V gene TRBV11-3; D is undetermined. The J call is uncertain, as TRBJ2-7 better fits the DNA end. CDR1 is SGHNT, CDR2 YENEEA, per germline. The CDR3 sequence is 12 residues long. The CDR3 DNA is TGTGCCAGCAGCACCTCTACCTACGAGCAGTACTTC. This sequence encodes CASSTSTYEQYF.

The CDR3 bases are TGCGCCAGCAGCTTGGAAGCAGTACAGGTCAATGAGCAGTTCTTC. Its translation: CASSLEAVQVNEQFF. The rearrangement uses TRBV5-1 and TRBJ2-1; tentative D call: TRBD1 (5 bases). CDR1 and CDR2 from the germline V gene are SGHRS and YFSETQ. V dropped 0 bases and J dropped 6 bases, with 13 bases sitting between them. CDR3 length: 15 residues.

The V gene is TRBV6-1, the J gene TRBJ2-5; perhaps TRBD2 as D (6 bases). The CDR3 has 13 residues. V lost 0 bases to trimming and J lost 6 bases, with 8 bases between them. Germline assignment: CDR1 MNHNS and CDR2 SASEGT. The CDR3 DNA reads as TGTGCCAGCAGTGAAGCTGCGGGACAGACCCAGTACTTC. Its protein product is CASSEAAGQTQYF.

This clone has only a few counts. CDR3: CASRANRDTQYF. CDR3 DNA: TGCGCCAGCAGGGCAAATCGAGATACGCAGTATTTT. The J gene is TRBJ2-3, the V gene TRBV5-1, with D unresolved. Germline V gene lookup returns CDR1 SGHRS and CDR2 YFSETQ. V gave up 5 bases and J gave up 5 bases, with 9 bases separating them. The CDR3 extends over 12 amino acids.

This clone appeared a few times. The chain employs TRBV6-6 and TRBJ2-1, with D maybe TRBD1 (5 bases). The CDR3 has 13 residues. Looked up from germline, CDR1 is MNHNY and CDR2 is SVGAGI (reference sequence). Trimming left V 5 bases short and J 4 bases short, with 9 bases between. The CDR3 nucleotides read TGTGCCAGCAGTCCCGACAGTTACAATGAGCAGTTCTTC. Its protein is CASSPDSYNEQFF.

DNA of the CDR3: TGTGCCAGCAGCTTCCACTTGCGGGAGCATGGCTACACCTTC. As protein: CASSFHLREHGYTF. The chain combines TRBV7-9 with TRBJ1-2; D gene uncertain. The CDR3 consists of 14 residues. With 3 bases removed from V and 6 bases from J, the gap between germline ends came to 14 bases. Germline CDR1 and CDR2: SEHNR and FQNEAQ (reference sequence).

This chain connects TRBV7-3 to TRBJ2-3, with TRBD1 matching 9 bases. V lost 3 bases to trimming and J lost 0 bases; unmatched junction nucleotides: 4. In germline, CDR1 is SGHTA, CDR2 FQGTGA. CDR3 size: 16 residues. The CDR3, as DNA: TGTGCCAGCAGCTTTGGACAGGGGTCTAGCACAGATACGCAGTATTTT. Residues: CASSFGQGSSTDTQYF.

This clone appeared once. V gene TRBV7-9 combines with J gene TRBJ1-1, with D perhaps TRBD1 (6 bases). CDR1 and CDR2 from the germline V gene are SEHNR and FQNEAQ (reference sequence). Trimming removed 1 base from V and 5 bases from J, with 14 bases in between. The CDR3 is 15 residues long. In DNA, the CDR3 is TGTGCCAGCAGCTTAGGAGGGGGGCGTAGGACTGAAGCTTTCTTT. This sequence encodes CASSLGGGRRTEAFF. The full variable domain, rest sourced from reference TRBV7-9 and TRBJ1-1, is DTGVSQNPRHKITKRGQNVTFRCDPISEHNRLYWYRQTLGQGPEFLTYFQNEAQLEKSRLLSDRFSAERPKGSFSTLEIQRTEQGDSAMYLCASSLGGGRRTEAFFGQGTRLTVV.

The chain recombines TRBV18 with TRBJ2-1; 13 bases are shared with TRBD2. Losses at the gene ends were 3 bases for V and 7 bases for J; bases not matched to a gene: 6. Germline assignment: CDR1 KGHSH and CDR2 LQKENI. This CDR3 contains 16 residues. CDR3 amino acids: CASSPAGLAGVNEQFF. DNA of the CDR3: TGTGCCAGCTCACCCGCAGGACTAGCGGGGGTTAATGAGCAGTTCTTC.

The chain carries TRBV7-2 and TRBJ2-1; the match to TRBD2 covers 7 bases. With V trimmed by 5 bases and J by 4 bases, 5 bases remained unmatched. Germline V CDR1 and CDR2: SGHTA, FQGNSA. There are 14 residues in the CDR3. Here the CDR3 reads CASSTGLTYNEQFF. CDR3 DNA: TGTGCCAGCAGCACGGGACTAACATACAATGAGCAGTTCTTC. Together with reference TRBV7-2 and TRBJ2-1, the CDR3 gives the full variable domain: GAGVSQSPSNKVTEKGKDVELRCDPISGHTALYWYRQSLGQGLEFLIYFQGNSAPDKSGLPSDRFSAERTGGSVSTLTIQRTQQEDSAVYLCASSTGLTYNEQFFGPGTRLTVL.

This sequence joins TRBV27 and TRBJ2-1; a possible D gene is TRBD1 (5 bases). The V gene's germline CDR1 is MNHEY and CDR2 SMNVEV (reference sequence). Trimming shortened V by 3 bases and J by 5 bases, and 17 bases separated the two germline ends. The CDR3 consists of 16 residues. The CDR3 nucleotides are TGTGCCAGCAGTTTTATCGGCCAGGGTGTCAACAATGAGCAGTTCTTC. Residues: CASSFIGQGVNNEQFF.

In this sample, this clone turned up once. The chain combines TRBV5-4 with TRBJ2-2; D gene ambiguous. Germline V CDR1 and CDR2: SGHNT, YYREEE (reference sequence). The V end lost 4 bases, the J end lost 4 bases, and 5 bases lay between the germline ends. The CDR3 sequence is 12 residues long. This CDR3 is CASSPGTGELFF. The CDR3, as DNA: TGTGCCAGCAGCCCTGGCACCGGGGAGCTGTTTTTT. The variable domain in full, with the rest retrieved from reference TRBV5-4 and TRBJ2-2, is ETGVTQSPTHLIKTRGQQVTLRCSSQSGHNTVSWYQQALGQGPQFIFQYYREEENGRGNFPPRFSGLQFPNYSSELNVNALELDDSALYLCASSPGTGELFFGEGSRLTVL.

CDR3 sequence (DNA): TGTGCCAGCAGCGTATCCGGGGGCACTGAAGCTTTCTTT. Protein: CASSVSGGTEAFF. The rearrangement uses TRBV9 and TRBJ1-1; D is possibly TRBD1 (5 bases). This CDR3 is 13 amino acids long. Germline CDR1 SGDLS, CDR2 YYNGEE. The V end was cut by 1 base, the J end by 4 bases, with 8 bases between.

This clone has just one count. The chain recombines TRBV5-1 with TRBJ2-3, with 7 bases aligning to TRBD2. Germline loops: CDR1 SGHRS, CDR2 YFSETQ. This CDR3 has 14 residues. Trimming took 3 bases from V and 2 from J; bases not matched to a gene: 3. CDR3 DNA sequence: TGCGCCAGCAGCTCTAGCGGATACACAGATACGCAGTATTTT. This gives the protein CASSSSGYTDTQYF. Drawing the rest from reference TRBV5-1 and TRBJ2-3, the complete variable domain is KAGVTQTPRYLIKTRGQQVTLSCSPISGHRSVSWYQQTPGQGLQFLFEYFSETQRNKGNFPGRFSGRQFSNSRSEMNVSTLELGDSALYLCASSSSGYTDTQYFGPGTRLTVL.

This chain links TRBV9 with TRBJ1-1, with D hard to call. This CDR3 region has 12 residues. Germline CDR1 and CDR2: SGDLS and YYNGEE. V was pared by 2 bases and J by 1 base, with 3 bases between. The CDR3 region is CASSVANTEAFF. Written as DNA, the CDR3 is TGTGCCAGCAGCGTTGCGAACACTGAAGCTTTCTTT.

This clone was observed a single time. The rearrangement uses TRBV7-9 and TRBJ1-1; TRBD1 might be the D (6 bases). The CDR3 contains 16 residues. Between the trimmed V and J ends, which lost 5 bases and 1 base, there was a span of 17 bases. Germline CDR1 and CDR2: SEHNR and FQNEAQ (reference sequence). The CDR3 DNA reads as TGTGCCAGCAGCCCCGCCCGCGGACAGACGAACACTGAAGCTTTCTTT. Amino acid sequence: CASSPARGQTNTEAFF. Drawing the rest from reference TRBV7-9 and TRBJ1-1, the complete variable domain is DTGVSQNPRHKITKRGQNVTFRCDPISEHNRLYWYRQTLGQGPEFLTYFQNEAQLEKSRLLSDRFSAERPKGSFSTLEIQRTEQGDSAMYLCASSPARGQTNTEAFFGQGTRLTVV.

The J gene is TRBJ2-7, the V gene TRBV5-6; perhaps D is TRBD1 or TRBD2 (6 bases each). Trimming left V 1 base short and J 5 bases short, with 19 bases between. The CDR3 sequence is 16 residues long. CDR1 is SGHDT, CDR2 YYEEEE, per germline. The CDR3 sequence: CASSLWGAEERDEQYF. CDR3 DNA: TGTGCCAGCAGCTTGTGGGGGGCGGAGGAGCGAGACGAGCAGTACTTC.

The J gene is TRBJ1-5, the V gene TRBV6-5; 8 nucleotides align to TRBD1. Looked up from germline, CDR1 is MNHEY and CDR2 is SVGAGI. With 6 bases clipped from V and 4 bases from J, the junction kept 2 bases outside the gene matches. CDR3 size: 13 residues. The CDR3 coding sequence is TGTGCCAGCAGGGACAGGGCGAATCAGCCCCAGCATTTT. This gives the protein CASRDRANQPQHF.

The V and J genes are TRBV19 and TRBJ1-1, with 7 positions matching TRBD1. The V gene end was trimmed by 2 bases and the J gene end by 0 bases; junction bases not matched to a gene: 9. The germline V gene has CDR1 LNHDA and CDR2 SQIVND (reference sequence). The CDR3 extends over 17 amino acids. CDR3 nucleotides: TGTGCCAGTAGTATATTAGGGGACAGTCTAATGAACACTGAAGCTTTCTTT. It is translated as CASSILGDSLMNTEAFF.

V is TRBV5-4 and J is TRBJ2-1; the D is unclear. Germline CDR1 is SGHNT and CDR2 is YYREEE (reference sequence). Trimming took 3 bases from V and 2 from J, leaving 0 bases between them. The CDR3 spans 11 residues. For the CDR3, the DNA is TGTGCCAGCAGCTCCTACAATGAGCAGTTCTTC. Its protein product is CASSSYNEQFF.

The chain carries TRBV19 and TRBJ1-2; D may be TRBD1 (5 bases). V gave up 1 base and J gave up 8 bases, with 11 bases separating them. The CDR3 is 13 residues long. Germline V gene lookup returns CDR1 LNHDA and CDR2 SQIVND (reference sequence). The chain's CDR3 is CASSIAAGYGYTF. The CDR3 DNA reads TGTGCCAGTAGTATAGCCGCAGGGTACGGCTACACCTTC.